Following are 15 T cell receptor beta chains from one sample sequenced in a study of Ad26.COV2.S vaccination and SARS-CoV-2 variants. Assay: immunoSEQ multiplex PCR; the TCRdb copy retains only in-frame clones and omits some. The profile shows approximately 97,000 clones, about 78% of them singletons. Sequencing was performed on peripheral blood, taken after recovery from COVID-19. These receptors came from a human donor who had recovered from COVID-19.

This sequence joins TRBV2 and TRBJ2-1, with 9 bases matching TRBD1. There are 14 residues in the CDR3. V was pared by 6 bases and J by 9 bases, with 9 bases of the junction left unmatched. Germline-derived CDR1 and CDR2 are SNHLY and FYNNEI. CDR3 nucleotides: TGTGCCAGCAGCCCCGGGACAGGGAGGGCTGAGCAGTTCTTC. This sequence encodes CASSPGTGRAEQFF. The whole variable domain, remainder taken from reference TRBV2 and TRBJ2-1, is EPEVTQTPSHQVTQMGQEVILRCVPISNHLYFYWYRQILGQKVEFLVSFYNNEISEKSEIFDDQFSVERPDGSNFTLKIRSTKLEDSAMYFCASSPGTGRAEQFFGPGTRLTVL.

The rearrangement links TRBV18 to TRBJ1-1; no definite D call. CDR1 and CDR2 (germline): KGHSH, LQKENI. This CDR3 spans 14 amino acids. Trimming shortened V by 2 bases and J by 3 bases, and 10 bases separated the two germline ends. CDR3 protein: CASSPGVGDTEAFF. For the CDR3, the DNA is TGTGCCAGCTCACCAGGGGTCGGGGACACTGAAGCTTTCTTT.

The chain employs TRBV2 and TRBJ2-6; D is possibly TRBD1 or TRBD2 (5 bases each). There are 15 residues in the CDR3. The V and J ends lost 6 bases and 0 bases respectively, with 9 bases between them. CDR1 SNHLY and CDR2 FYNNEI come from the germline V gene. CDR3 sequence: CASRFGTSGANVLTF. The CDR3, as DNA: TGTGCCAGCAGGTTTGGGACCTCTGGGGCCAACGTCCTGACTTTC.

This chain links TRBV5-1 with TRBJ1-1; the D is unclear. The V end lost 0 bases, the J end lost 1 base, and 7 bases lay between the germline ends. The CDR3 spans 14 residues. Germline V gene sequence: CDR1 SGHRS, CDR2 YFSETQ. Written as DNA, the CDR3 is TGCGCCAGCAGCTTGGAGGTGGGGAACACTGAAGCTTTCTTT. This sequence encodes CASSLEVGNTEAFF. Full variable domain (outside the CDR3, taken from reference TRBV5-1 and TRBJ1-1): KAGVTQTPRYLIKTRGQQVTLSCSPISGHRSVSWYQQTPGQGLQFLFEYFSETQRNKGNFPGRFSGRQFSNSRSEMNVSTLELGDSALYLCASSLEVGNTEAFFGQGTRLTVV.

This clone was picked up one time. This sequence joins TRBV5-1 and TRBJ2-2; D gene uncertain. Germline CDR1 is SGHRS and CDR2 is YFSETQ. The CDR3 covers 15 residues. V lost 2 bases, J lost 1 base, and 9 bases lay in between. This CDR3 reads CASSLPAGNTGELFF. In DNA, the CDR3 is TGCGCCAGCAGCTTACCGGCAGGGAACACCGGGGAGCTGTTTTTT.

The chain employs TRBV28 and TRBJ2-7, with a weak D call TRBD2 (6 bases). CDR3 length: 16 amino acids. The germline V gene encodes CDR1 MDHEN and CDR2 SYDVKM. V lost 6 bases to trimming and J lost 3 bases, with 21 bases between them. The CDR3 sequence is CASRLGGGDGYYEQYF. The CDR3 region has the DNA TGTGCCAGCAGACTGGGCGGCGGGGACGGGTACTACGAGCAGTACTTC.

V gene TRBV7-9 combines with J gene TRBJ1-2; possible D gene TRBD1, 5 bases. Looked up from germline, CDR1 is SEHNR and CDR2 is FQNEAQ (reference sequence). V was clipped by 1 base and J by 8 bases, with 17 bases between them. CDR3 size: 15 residues. The CDR3, as DNA: TGTGCCAGCAGCTTAGTCCGCCCAGGGAGCGGGGGCTACACCTTC. Its protein product is CASSLVRPGSGGYTF.

This clone was seen only a few times. V and J are TRBV4-1 and TRBJ2-7, with TRBD2 identical over 8 bases. V was clipped by 0 bases and J by 2 bases; unmatched bases: 3. Germline V gene lookup returns CDR1 MGHRA and CDR2 YSYEKL. This CDR3 is built from 15 residues. Here the CDR3 reads CASSQDGGGTYEQYF. The CDR3 DNA sequence: TGCGCCAGCAGCCAAGATGGCGGGGGGACCTACGAGCAGTACTTC.

This clone has more than one count but fewer than ten. The V gene is TRBV19, the J gene TRBJ1-4, with D perhaps TRBD1 (5 bases). Germline V gene data show CDR1 as LNHDA and CDR2 as SQIVND (reference sequence). V shed 6 bases and J shed 5 bases, with 7 bases lying between them. The CDR3 contains 12 residues. CDR3 loop: CASRGGNEKLFF. In nucleotides, the CDR3 is TGTGCCAGTAGGGGGGGAAATGAAAAACTGTTTTTT.

This chain connects TRBV24-1 to TRBJ2-1; 10 bases are a match to TRBD1. Germline CDR1 KGHDR, CDR2 SFDVKD. The CDR3 spans 16 residues. After removal of 1 base from V and 8 bases from J, the junction contained 7 bases not matched to a gene. The CDR3: CATSDFGTGDTDEQFF. Written as DNA, the CDR3 is TGTGCCACCAGTGATTTCGGGACAGGGGACACTGATGAGCAGTTCTTC.

The chain couples TRBV7-3 to TRBJ2-5; D is perhaps TRBD1 (6 bases). The germline V gene encodes CDR1 SGHTA and CDR2 FQGTGA. V was pared by 5 bases and J by 2 bases, with 21 bases between. CDR3 length equals 17 residues. The CDR3 spells CASSPAVGAVRQETQYF. The DNA of the CDR3 is TGTGCCAGCAGCCCAGCGGTGGGGGCCGTACGACAAGAGACCCAGTACTTC.

As to this clone: One end of the junction fails to match germline, which may point to a read error. At the DNA level, this CDR3 is encoded by other sequences in the same sample as well. The V and J genes are TRBV11-3 and TRBJ1-1; D remains ambiguous. The CDR3 spans 13 residues. Germline V gene lookup returns CDR1 SGHNT and CDR2 YENEEA. CDR3 in DNA: TGCGCCAGCAGCTTCGCCACGAACACTGAAGCTTTCTTT. Its translation is CASSFATNTEAFF.

The CDR3 coding sequence is TGTGCCAGCAGGGTGGGAAGCAATCAGCCCCAGCATTTT. Protein: CASRVGSNQPQHF. J is TRBJ1-5 and V is TRBV28; D is unclear. The CDR3 is 13 residues long. The germline gives CDR1 MDHEN, CDR2 SYDVKM. V lost 6 bases, J lost 1 base, and 7 bases lay in between.

Concerning this clone: The sample contains more than one DNA sequence encoding this CDR3. The chain links TRBV28 to TRBJ1-4; a weak D match, TRBD1 (6 bases). The ends were cut back, 3 bases at V and 5 bases at J, with 13 bases in the middle. The CDR3 totals 15 residues. Per germline, CDR1 MDHEN and CDR2 SYDVKM. The CDR3 sequence: CASSFSGGTNEKLFF. The CDR3 DNA reads as TGTGCCAGCAGTTTTTCGGGGGGCACGAATGAAAAACTGTTTTTT.

This chain joins TRBV2 and TRBJ2-5; 11 positions agree with TRBD2. Germline V gene data show CDR1 as SNHLY and CDR2 as FYNNEI. The ends lost 4 bases at V and 5 bases at J; junction bases unmatched: 6. The CDR3 totals 15 residues. The DNA for the CDR3 is TGTGCCAGCAGTGTTAGCGGGGGGGCCGTGGAGACCCAGTACTTC. This encodes CASSVSGGAVETQYF.